What follows are 18 T cell receptor beta chains derived from one specimen sequenced in a study of human T cells and chemical hapten exposure. TCRdb recomputed calls from the RACE reads with MiXCR, one row per CDR3 protein. This sample carries nearly 350,000 distinct CDR3 sequences, around 7% of them seen once, and the ten largest clones take 7.5% to 8.5%. The time point here: patch test 1, 2 weeks after DPC sensitization. The sample's treatment: therapeutic diphenylcyclopropenone sensitization with weekly scalp DPC. The sample in question was whole blood, obtained in connection with sensitization to the hapten diphenylcyclopropenone (DPC). Receptors originate from a woman in her late teens or twenties with alopecia areata. Some clones in this sample may be carry-over from other donors' samples.

The rearrangement joins TRBV27 to TRBJ1-4; 9 bases are a match to TRBD1. V was pared by 6 bases and J by 8 bases, with 10 bases of the junction left unmatched. Germline assignment: CDR1 MNHEY and CDR2 SMNVEV (reference sequence). The CDR3 extends over 15 amino acids. CDR3 nucleotides: TGTGCCAGCAGCCAAAACAGGGGGCCAGAGGAAAAACTGTTTTTT. It specifies CASSQNRGPEEKLFF.

The chain recombines TRBV5-5 with TRBJ1-1; D remains ambiguous. V was pared by 0 bases and J by 5 bases, with 17 bases between. CDR1 is SGHKS and CDR2 is YYEKEE in the germline V gene (reference sequence). The CDR3 sequence is 16 residues long. DNA for the CDR3: TGTGCCAGCAGCTTGGACTACTTTAATCTTGGAACTGAAGCTTTCTTT. Its protein is CASSLDYFNLGTEAFF.

This chain joins TRBV7-2 and TRBJ1-1; D not certain. Trimming shortened V by 1 base and J by 2 bases, and 8 bases separated the two germline ends. The CDR3 has 14 residues. Germline V gene data show CDR1 as SGHTA and CDR2 as FQGNSA. As DNA, the CDR3 is TGTGCCAGCAGCTTAGGGCCAGACAACACTGAAGCTTTCTTT. Translation: CASSLGPDNTEAFF.

Only a few counts were recorded for this clonotype. V gene TRBV12-3 or TRBV12-4 combines with J gene TRBJ1-1; maybe TRBD1 (6 bases). CDR3 length: 18 residues. Trimming took 6 bases from V and 2 from J, leaving 25 bases between them. CDR3 in amino acids: CASSPLGAWGHRNTEAFF. The CDR3 DNA reads as TGTGCCAGCAGCCCCTTGGGGGCCTGGGGCCATAGAAACACTGAAGCTTTCTTT.

There are a few counts of this clonotype. CDR3 nucleotide sequence: TGCGCCAGCAGCATACTGACAGGAAGCTACGAGCAGTACTTC. It is translated as CASSILTGSYEQYF. The rearrangement uses TRBV5-1 and TRBJ2-7, with D tentatively TRBD1 (6 bases). Trimming removed 4 bases at V and 3 bases at J, with 14 bases between. The germline V gene encodes CDR1 SGHRS and CDR2 YFSETQ. This CDR3 region has 14 residues.

This clonotype was seen a handful of times. The chain carries TRBV12-2 and TRBJ1-1; the D call TRBD1 from the table was never checked on the DNA. TRBV12-2 constitutes a pseudogene. CDR3 size: 16 residues. CDR3 sequence: CASGGDCDRVGEVAFF. For the CDR3, the DNA is TGTGCAAGTGGAGGGGACTGCGACAGGGTAGGAGAGGTAGCTTTCTTT.

The chain employs TRBV6-5 and TRBJ2-7; D is possibly TRBD1 (5 bases). Per germline, CDR1 MNHEY and CDR2 SVGAGI. There are 15 residues in the CDR3. The V end was cut by 0 bases, the J end by 4 bases, with 13 bases between. Here the CDR3 reads CASSYSTLGDYEQYF. The CDR3 nucleotides read TGTGCCAGCAGTTACTCCACCCTAGGGGATTACGAGCAGTACTTC.

This clonotype has a handful of counts. This chain connects TRBV4-3 to TRBJ1-6; 9 positions agree with TRBD1. CDR1 LGHNA and CDR2 YSLEER come from the germline V gene. With V trimmed by 2 bases and J by 6 bases, 8 bases remained unmatched. The CDR3 loop spans 17 amino acids. CDR3 residues: CASSQLQGAFGNSPLHF. The DNA for the CDR3 is TGCGCCAGCAGCCAATTACAGGGGGCGTTCGGTAATTCACCCCTCCACTTT.

Notes on this clonotype: One end of the junction is discordant with germline, which a read error may explain. V gene TRBV7-9 combines with J gene TRBJ2-5, with TRBD1 identical over 8 bases. The CDR3 is made up of 10 amino acids. Germline CDR1 and CDR2: SEHNR and FQNEAQ (reference sequence). Here the CDR3 DNA reads TGTGCCAGCAGCATCCAGGGGGCGGACTTC. Its translation is CASSIQGADF.

The V and J genes are TRBV10-3 and TRBJ2-7, with D perhaps matching TRBD1 or TRBD2 (5 bases each). Germline CDR1 reads ENHRY; CDR2 reads SYGVKD. The CDR3 contains 13 residues. Trimming pared 0 bases from V and 7 bases from J, leaving 10 bases between. The CDR3, as DNA: TGTGCCATCAGTGAGTCGAGCAGGGAGGAGCAGTACTTC. Protein: CAISESSREEQYF.

In this sample, this clonotype turned up a few times. The chain carries TRBV5-1 and TRBJ2-7; no clear D gene. This CDR3 comprises 16 residues. Per the germline V gene, CDR1 is SGHRS and CDR2 is YFSETQ. Between the trimmed V and J ends, which lost 2 bases and 4 bases, there was a span of 19 bases. DNA of the CDR3: TGCGCCAGCAGCTTATTGGTGTCGGGCATCGGGTACGAGCAGTACTTC. This translates into CASSLLVSGIGYEQYF.

This clonotype was detected many times. The rearrangement uses TRBV12-3 or TRBV12-4 and TRBJ2-1; 8 bases map to TRBD2. The CDR3 consists of 14 residues. Trimming removed 3 bases from V and 6 bases from J; junction bases left unmatched: 4. In nucleotides, the CDR3 is TGTGCCAGCAGTTTCTCCGGGGGGGCCAATGAGCAGTTCTTC. It encodes CASSFSGGANEQFF.

There are a few counts of this clonotype. The V and J genes are TRBV19 and TRBJ2-1; D uncertain. The germline V gene encodes CDR1 LNHDA and CDR2 SQIVND (reference sequence). V dropped 5 bases and J dropped 4 bases, with 12 bases sitting between them. The length of the CDR3 is 14 residues. The CDR3 region has the DNA TGTGCCAGTAGTGTGAACGGAAATTACAATGAGCAGTTCTTC. It specifies CASSVNGNYNEQFF.

This clonotype was observed at least ten times. The CDR3 nucleotides are TGTGCCAGCAGCTTACCCCCGCAGCGGGGGGGCACAGATACGCAGTATTTT. Translation: CASSLPPQRGGTDTQYF. This sequence joins TRBV7-2 and TRBJ2-3; 9 bases are shared with TRBD2. This CDR3 is built from 17 residues. Germline V gene lookup returns CDR1 SGHTA and CDR2 FQGNSA. Trimming removed 2 bases from V and 1 base from J; junction bases left unmatched: 7.

The V gene is TRBV11-2, the J gene TRBJ1-3; maybe TRBD1 (6 bases). Germline V gives CDR1 SGHAT, CDR2 FQNNGV. There are 19 residues in the CDR3. The V end lost 7 bases, the J end lost 2 bases, and 27 bases lay between the germline ends. CDR3 in amino acids: CASTTRRGGERQTGNTIYF. In nucleotides, the CDR3 is TGTGCCAGCACCACAAGGAGAGGGGGAGAAAGGCAAACTGGAAACACCATATATTTT.

This clonotype was seen at least ten times. The V gene is TRBV6-6, the J gene TRBJ2-5; TRBD2 matches 7 bases. Germline-derived CDR1 and CDR2 are MNHNY and SVGAGI (reference sequence). J was trimmed by 2 bases and V by 8 bases; bases with no gene match: 20. This CDR3 is built from 18 residues. The CDR3 region is CASEGRSGAHVFQETQYF. CDR3 bases: TGTGCCAGCGAGGGAAGGAGCGGGGCCCATGTATTTCAAGAGACCCAGTACTTC.

This clonotype was counted a few times. The chain is built from TRBV4-1 and TRBJ2-7; a weak D match, TRBD1 (6 bases). The ends were cut back, 0 bases at V and 2 bases at J, with 14 bases in the middle. Germline-derived CDR1 and CDR2 are MGHRA and YSYEKL. The CDR3 extends over 16 amino acids. CDR3 sequence (DNA): TGCGCCAGCAGCCAAGATACAGGGACATTCGCCTACGAGCAGTACTTC. Residues: CASSQDTGTFAYEQYF.

This clonotype was found many times. This rearrangement joins TRBV9 to TRBJ2-1, with 10 bases fitting TRBD1. This CDR3 spans 15 amino acids. Per the germline V gene, CDR1 is SGDLS and CDR2 is YYNGEE. V lost 3 bases and J lost 9; bases outside the gene matches: 9. Here the CDR3 reads CASSAQTGGWVEQFF. As DNA, the CDR3 is TGTGCCAGCAGCGCTCAGACAGGGGGCTGGGTTGAGCAGTTCTTC. Drawing the rest from reference TRBV9 and TRBJ2-1, the complete variable domain is DSGVTQTPKHLITATGQRVTLRCSPRSGDLSVYWYQQSLDQGLQFLIQYYNGEERAKGNILERFSAQQFPDLHSELNLSSLELGDSALYFCASSAQTGGWVEQFFGPGTRLTVL.